A single sample is the source of the 13 T cell receptor beta chains below, sequenced in a study of T cells in localized non-small cell lung cancer. Only in-frame clones appear in the TCRdb table, and some are missing; sequencing was by immunoSEQ multiplex PCR. The sample has just over 20,000 clones, more than 70% seen once. The source material was PBMCs, sampled before any cancer treatment. All receptors come from a woman aged 40-70 years with stage II squamous cell lung carcinoma.

The chain combines TRBV11-2 with TRBJ2-5; a possible D gene is TRBD2 (5 bases). Germline V lookup: CDR1 SGHAT, CDR2 FQNNGV. V was shortened by 3 bases and J by 5 bases, with 10 bases between the two germline ends. The CDR3 extends over 13 amino acids. CDR3 protein: CASSFQWRETQYF. Written as DNA, the CDR3 is TGTGCCAGCAGCTTTCAGTGGAGGGAGACCCAGTACTTC.

This clone was seen once. The genes are TRBV6-5 and TRBJ1-1; D gene uncertain. With 2 bases removed from V and 2 bases from J, the gap between germline ends came to 9 bases. Germline-derived CDR1 and CDR2 are MNHEY and SVGAGI. This CDR3 region has 14 residues. The CDR3 loop is CASSYVQSNTEAFF. CDR3 nucleotides: TGTGCCAGCAGTTACGTTCAGAGTAACACTGAAGCTTTCTTT.

Only one count was recorded for this clone. The chain recombines TRBV5-1 with TRBJ2-2, with TRBD1 as a possible D gene (6 bases). Germline V lookup: CDR1 SGHRS, CDR2 YFSETQ. The length of the CDR3 is 17 residues. Trimming cost V 0 bases and J 1 base, with 13 bases left between them. The CDR3 sequence is CASSLAIDRKNTGELFF. In DNA form, the CDR3 reads TGCGCCAGCAGCTTGGCTATAGACAGGAAGAACACCGGGGAGCTGTTTTTT.

The chain carries TRBV27 and TRBJ2-1; 8 bases agree with TRBD2. Germline lookup yields CDR1 MNHEY and CDR2 SMNVEV (reference sequence). The CDR3 covers 15 residues. V was clipped by 8 bases and J by 1 base; unmatched bases: 7. The chain's CDR3 is CASSTGGRSYNEQFF. CDR3 DNA sequence: TGTGCCAGCTCCACGGGGGGGCGTTCCTACAATGAGCAGTTCTTC.

The chain combines TRBV5-6 with TRBJ2-1, with 14 bases matching TRBD2. Losses at the gene ends were 4 bases for V and 8 bases for J; bases not matched to a gene: 8. This CDR3 region has 16 residues. The germline V gene has CDR1 SGHDT and CDR2 YYEEEE. CDR3 DNA sequence: TGTGCCAGCAGCCCGGGGACTAGCGGGAGTCTGTATGAGCAGTTCTTC. It is translated as CASSPGTSGSLYEQFF. The entire variable domain, with the rest obtained from reference TRBV5-6 and TRBJ2-1, is as follows: DAGVTQSPTHLIKTRGQQVTLRCSPKSGHDTVSWYQQALGQGPQFIFQYYEEEERQRGNFPDRFSGHQFPNYSSELNVNALLLGDSALYLCASSPGTSGSLYEQFFGPGTRLTVL.

The gene calls are TRBV30 and TRBJ2-1, with TRBD2 identical over 11 bases. The CDR3 spans 14 residues. V gave up 8 bases and J gave up 9 bases; unmatched junction bases: 12. Germline V gives CDR1 GTSNPN, CDR2 SVGIG (reference sequence). The CDR3 protein is CAMGGSGRASEQFF. In DNA form, the CDR3 reads TGTGCCATGGGGGGTAGCGGGAGGGCCTCTGAGCAGTTCTTC.

The chain joins TRBV9 to TRBJ2-1; 7 bases match TRBD2. Germline V gives CDR1 SGDLS, CDR2 YYNGEE. The CDR3 spans 15 residues. V lost 4 bases, J lost 9 bases, and 13 bases stayed unmatched. The CDR3 loop is CASSPGPIGEGEQFF. CDR3 bases: TGTGCCAGCAGCCCGGGACCGATCGGGGAGGGTGAGCAGTTCTTC.

The chain links TRBV4-3 to TRBJ2-3; D is unresolved. V lost 2 bases, J lost 4 bases, and 7 bases lay in between. In germline, CDR1 is LGHNA, CDR2 YSLEER. The CDR3 is 13 residues long. CDR3 nucleotide sequence: TGCGCCAGCAGCCAACGTCGGGCAGATACGCAGTATTTT. Its translation is CASSQRRADTQYF.

The chain has TRBV6-4 and TRBJ2-7; D is possibly TRBD1 or TRBD2 (6 bases each). Germline assignment: CDR1 MRHNA and CDR2 SNTAGT. V was clipped by 8 bases and J by 2 bases, with 25 bases between them. CDR3 length equals 17 residues. CDR3 amino acids: CASLEKSLGGSPYEQYF. CDR3 bases: TGTGCCAGCCTAGAGAAATCGTTGGGGGGCTCCCCCTACGAGCAGTACTTC.

The genes are TRBV19 and TRBJ1-5; D perhaps matches TRBD1 (6 bases). CDR3 length: 16 amino acids. Germline V gene data show CDR1 as LNHDA and CDR2 as SQIVND (reference sequence). V was shortened by 4 bases and J by 3 bases, with 16 bases between the two germline ends. The DNA of the CDR3 is TGTGCCAGTAGTACCCCCGGGGGGGGCAACAATCAGCCCCAGCATTTT. It translates to CASSTPGGGNNQPQHF.

The CDR3 reads CASSFSGTMNTGELFF. The DNA of the CDR3 is TGTGCCAGCAGCTTCTCCGGGACCATGAACACCGGGGAGCTGTTTTTT. The rearrangement uses TRBV7-2 and TRBJ2-2; D is perhaps TRBD1 or TRBD2 (5 bases each). Trimming took off 3 bases at V and 1 base at J, with 12 bases between the two ends. This CDR3 has 16 amino acids. Looked up from germline, CDR1 is SGHTA and CDR2 is FQGNSA. The whole variable domain, remainder taken from reference TRBV7-2 and TRBJ2-2, is GAGVSQSPSNKVTEKGKDVELRCDPISGHTALYWYRQSLGQGLEFLIYFQGNSAPDKSGLPSDRFSAERTGGSVSTLTIQRTQQEDSAVYLCASSFSGTMNTGELFFGEGSRLTVL.

This clone was observed a few times. The chain has TRBV6-1 and TRBJ1-2; 7 bases match TRBD1. The CDR3 is made up of 14 amino acids. Germline V gives CDR1 MNHNS, CDR2 SASEGT. The J segment lost 4 bases and the V segment lost 6 bases, leaving 8 bases of the junction unmatched. As DNA, the CDR3 is TGTGCCAGCAGGAAGACAGGGCTCAGCTATGGCTACACCTTC. Translated: CASRKTGLSYGYTF.

This clone appeared once. V is TRBV9 and J is TRBJ2-5; D is perhaps TRBD1 or TRBD2 (5 bases each). Germline V gene data show CDR1 as SGDLS and CDR2 as YYNGEE. This CDR3 has 14 amino acids. The germline V and J ends were trimmed by 0 bases and 7 bases, with 13 bases remaining between them. The CDR3 sequence is CASSVGGPRGTQYF. CDR3 bases: TGTGCCAGCAGCGTAGGGGGACCCAGAGGGACCCAGTACTTC.